This T cell receptor beta chain was found in a study of beta chain features in type 1 diabetes. A remark on this clone: Its target is not known.

Overall study findings and caveats: VDJ junctions in type 1 diabetes patients carried more deletions and fewer insertions. Significant though moderate, a shortening of TCRB CDR3s appeared in all four CD4+ subsets of Type 1 diabetes patients.

As every portion of the isolated RNA was reverse transcribed, the sequencing read expressed TCRB transcripts. Data came from immunoSEQ multiplex PCR; TCRdb stores just in-frame clones and leaves some out. In the table there are 550,000 to 850,000 clones, 13% of which are singletons. V gave up 4 bases and J gave up 2 bases; unmatched junction bases: 9. This CDR3 is built from 16 residues. Germline V gives CDR1 SGHRS, CDR2 YFSETQ. Each donor gave one heparinised blood draw averaging about 110 mL. Researchers reported sorting CD4+ naive, central memory, regulatory and stem cell-like memory cells via CD45RO/CCR7/CD25/CD127/CD95/CD27.

The chain recombines TRBV5-1 with TRBJ2-1; 7 bases align to TRBD2. Sequenced sample: naive CD4+ T cells from blood. The clonotype comes from a man between 18 and 29 years old with type 1 diabetes. This chain's CDR3 is CASSPGGAGTYNEQFF. In DNA form, the CDR3 reads TGCGCCAGCAGCCCCGGGGGAGCGGGGACCTACAATGAGCAGTTCTTC.